One sample yielded the 19 T cell receptor beta chains listed below, sequenced in a study of cytomegalovirus exposure and HLA in healthy donors. PCR amplification relied on 60 Vbeta primers (plus 13 Jbeta primers). Profiling relied on immunoSEQ multiplex PCR, and the TCRdb table lists in-frame clones only, not all of them. This table holds roughly 140,000 clones, around three quarters found once. Sequencing was performed on PBMCs. These receptors all come from a woman aged 40 to 50 in good health and CMV-seropositive.

J is TRBJ2-2 and V is TRBV5-1; 10 nucleotides align to TRBD2. After removal of 4 bases from V and 2 bases from J, the junction contained 5 bases not matched to a gene. From germline, CDR1 is SGHRS and CDR2 YFSETQ. CDR3 size: 16 residues. The CDR3 reads CASSPTSGANTGELFF. CDR3 coding DNA: TGCGCCAGCAGCCCCACTAGCGGGGCCAACACCGGGGAGCTGTTTTTT.

The V and J genes are TRBV18 and TRBJ1-1, with D uncertain. CDR3 length equals 14 residues. The V and J ends lost 3 bases and 3 bases respectively, with 11 bases between them. Germline assignment: CDR1 KGHSH and CDR2 LQKENI. CDR3 nucleotide sequence: TGTGCCAGCTCACCGGACTCTCGGGACACTGAAGCTTTCTTT. Amino acid sequence: CASSPDSRDTEAFF.

CDR3 amino acids: CASSAYSNTEAFF. DNA for the CDR3: TGTGCCAGCAGTGCCTACTCGAACACTGAAGCTTTCTTT. The chain has TRBV6-1 and TRBJ1-1; D is unresolved. Trimming stripped 4 bases from V and 1 base from J, with 7 bases between. This CDR3 comprises 13 residues. Germline V gives CDR1 MNHNS, CDR2 SASEGT.

The chain couples TRBV5-6 to TRBJ2-5, with D possibly matching TRBD2 (6 bases). CDR3 size: 15 residues. V gave up 0 bases and J gave up 3 bases, with 12 bases separating them. Germline V CDR1 and CDR2: SGHDT, YYEEEE. CDR3: CASSLVAREEETQYF. CDR3 sequence (DNA): TGTGCCAGCAGCTTGGTTGCCAGGGAGGAAGAGACCCAGTACTTC.

The V gene is TRBV15, the J gene TRBJ2-7; 9 bases are a match to TRBD1. The V segment lost 2 bases and the J segment 6 bases; nucleotides outside the gene matches: 5. From germline, CDR1 is LNHNV and CDR2 YYDKDF (reference sequence). The CDR3 sequence is 14 residues long. CDR3 bases: TGTGCCACCAGCAGAACCGGGACAGGGCCCGAGCAGTACTTC. Its protein product is CATSRTGTGPEQYF. Filled out from reference TRBV15 and TRBJ2-7, the complete variable domain reads DAMVIQNPRYQVTQFGKPVTLSCSQTLNHNVMYWYQQKSSQAPKLLFHYYDKDFNNEADTPDNFQSRRPNTSFCFLDIRSPGLGDTAMYLCATSRTGTGPEQYFGPGTRLTVT.

This clone was found a few times. This chain uses TRBV19 with TRBJ1-2; 9 bases match TRBD1. Germline lookup yields CDR1 LNHDA and CDR2 SQIVND (reference sequence). The CDR3 spans 15 residues. V trimming: 3 bases; J trimming: 8 bases; junction bases outside the gene matches: 10. Here the CDR3 DNA reads TGTGCCAGTAGTATGAGGGACAGGGAGTTTGGCGGCTACACCTTC. This encodes CASSMRDREFGGYTF.

The genes are TRBV7-8 and TRBJ1-3, with D maybe TRBD1 (5 bases). Germline loops: CDR1 SGHVS, CDR2 FQNEAQ. The length of the CDR3 is 12 residues. V gave up 1 base and J gave up 12 bases, with 10 bases separating them. Here the CDR3 reads CASSLGGASIYF. CDR3 nucleotides: TGTGCCAGCAGCTTAGGCGGGGCAAGCATATATTTT.

The chain is built from TRBV19 and TRBJ2-2, with D uncertain. Between the trimmed V and J ends, which lost 2 bases and 4 bases, there was a span of 8 bases. The CDR3 length is 14 residues. The germline V gene has CDR1 LNHDA and CDR2 SQIVND (reference sequence). The CDR3 is CASSIIGSTGELFF. CDR3 nucleotides: TGTGCCAGTAGTATAATTGGCAGCACCGGGGAGCTGTTTTTT. The full variable domain, with the rest looked up from reference TRBV19 and TRBJ2-2, is DGGITQSPKYLFRKEGQNVTLSCEQNLNHDAMYWYRQDPGQGLRLIYYSQIVNDFQKGDIAEGYSVSREKKESFPLTVTSAQKNPTAFYLCASSIIGSTGELFFGEGSRLTVL.

The V call is TRBV5-1, the J call TRBJ2-1; 11 bases agree with TRBD2. V lost 4 bases, J lost 6 bases, and 9 bases stayed unmatched. The germline gives CDR1 SGHRS, CDR2 YFSETQ. This CDR3 spans 16 amino acids. CDR3 protein: CASSPRGSGGGNEQFF. Here the CDR3 DNA reads TGCGCCAGCAGCCCCCGTGGTAGCGGGGGGGGCAATGAGCAGTTCTTC.

V gene TRBV27 combines with J gene TRBJ1-5; D unclear. The germline CDR1 and CDR2 sequences are MNHEY and SMNVEV (reference sequence). V gave up 3 bases and J gave up 4 bases, with 16 bases separating them. This CDR3 has 16 amino acids. The CDR3 loop reads CASSLYAGESNQPQHF. CDR3 nucleotide sequence: TGTGCCAGCAGTTTGTACGCGGGAGAGTCGAATCAGCCCCAGCATTTT.

The sample holds a few counts of this clone. CDR3 sequence reads: CASSSTGGTDTQYF. CDR3 DNA: TGCGCCAGCAGCTCGACAGGAGGCACAGATACGCAGTATTTT. This sequence joins TRBV5-1 and TRBJ2-3; D possibly corresponds to TRBD1 (6 bases). The CDR3 has 14 residues. V was clipped by 3 bases and J by 1 base, with 9 bases between them. Germline lookup yields CDR1 SGHRS and CDR2 YFSETQ.

This chain joins TRBV5-4 and TRBJ2-3, with TRBD2 matching over 9 bases. Germline V gives CDR1 SGHNT, CDR2 YYREEE (reference sequence). The V and J ends lost 3 bases and 1 base, in that order; junction bases with no gene match: 9. This CDR3 is built from 17 residues. As DNA, the CDR3 is TGTGCCAGCAGCTCCAACCTAGCGGGATCGGGCACAGATACGCAGTATTTT. The encoded protein is CASSSNLAGSGTDTQYF. Full variable domain (outside the CDR3, taken from reference TRBV5-4 and TRBJ2-3): ETGVTQSPTHLIKTRGQQVTLRCSSQSGHNTVSWYQQALGQGPQFIFQYYREEENGRGNFPPRFSGLQFPNYSSELNVNALELDDSALYLCASSSNLAGSGTDTQYFGPGTRLTVL.

V usage is TRBV7-3 and J usage is TRBJ2-1, with 12 bases fitting TRBD2. J was trimmed by 5 bases and V by 6 bases; bases with no gene match: 5. Germline V gene lookup returns CDR1 SGHTA and CDR2 FQGTGA. The CDR3 runs to 15 residues. The CDR3 protein is CASSRTSGDHNEQFF. CDR3 bases: TGTGCCAGCAGTCGGACTAGCGGGGACCACAATGAGCAGTTCTTC.

In its sample, this clone was seen a few times. In nucleotides, the CDR3 is TGTGCCAGTAGTATAGGCAGGGGTCTCTTTCAGCCCCAGCATTTT. Protein product: CASSIGRGLFQPQHF. V is TRBV19 and J is TRBJ1-5; possibly TRBD1 for D (6 bases). The V and J ends lost 1 base and 6 bases respectively, with 13 bases between them. The CDR3 contains 15 residues. CDR1 and CDR2 (germline): LNHDA, SQIVND (reference sequence).

CDR3 residues: CASSLALAGSYNEQFF. CDR3 coding DNA: TGTGCCAGCAGCTTAGCGCTGGCGGGCTCCTACAATGAGCAGTTCTTC. This chain links TRBV7-9 with TRBJ2-1; TRBD2 might be the D (5 bases). The CDR3 spans 16 residues. Between the trimmed V and J ends, which lost 0 bases and 0 bases, there was a span of 9 bases. Per the germline V gene, CDR1 is SEHNR and CDR2 is FQNEAQ (reference sequence).

This clone was counted once. The V gene is TRBV21-1, the J gene TRBJ2-7; the table calls TRBD2, which could not be checked here. TRBV21-1 is tagged as a pseudogene. The CDR3 length is 16 residues. CDR3 coding DNA: TGTGCCAGCAGCAAAGCTAGGAGGGAGGTCCCCTACGAGCAGTACTTC. Its protein product is CASSKARREVPYEQYF.

V and J are TRBV5-1 and TRBJ1-4; D remains ambiguous. The CDR3 is 15 amino acids. The V gene's germline CDR1 is SGHRS and CDR2 YFSETQ. The V end lost 3 bases, the J end lost 0 bases, and 9 bases lay between the germline ends. The CDR3 DNA reads as TGCGCCAGCAGCTCGAACAACCCAACTAATGAAAAACTGTTTTTT. Its protein is CASSSNNPTNEKLFF.

Notes on this clone: Additional DNA sequences in this sample encode the identical CDR3. V is TRBV5-6 and J is TRBJ2-2; 8 positions match TRBD2. J lost 0 bases, V lost 1 base, and 2 bases had no gene match. The CDR3 runs 16 residues. The germline CDR1 and CDR2 sequences are SGHDT and YYEEEE. CDR3 amino acids: CASSLTGGTNTGELFF. The CDR3 nucleotides are TGTGCCAGCAGCTTGACGGGAGGGACGAACACCGGGGAGCTGTTTTTT.

This clone was counted between two and nine times. The chain joins TRBV5-1 to TRBJ2-1, with 12 bases aligning to TRBD2. Looked up from germline, CDR1 is SGHRS and CDR2 is YFSETQ. The V and J ends lost 2 bases and 8 bases, in that order; junction bases with no gene match: 5. This CDR3 region has 15 residues. The CDR3 region is CASSLGLAGRDEQFF. DNA of the CDR3: TGCGCCAGCAGCTTAGGACTAGCGGGAAGGGATGAGCAGTTCTTC.